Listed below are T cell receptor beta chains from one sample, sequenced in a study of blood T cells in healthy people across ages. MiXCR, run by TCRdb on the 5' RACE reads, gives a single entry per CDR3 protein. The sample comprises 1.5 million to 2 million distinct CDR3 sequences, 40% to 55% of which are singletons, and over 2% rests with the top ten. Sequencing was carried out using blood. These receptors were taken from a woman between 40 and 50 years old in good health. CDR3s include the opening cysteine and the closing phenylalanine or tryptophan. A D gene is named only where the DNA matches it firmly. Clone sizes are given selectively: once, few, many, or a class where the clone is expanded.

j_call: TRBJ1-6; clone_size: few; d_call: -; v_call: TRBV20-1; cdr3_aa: CSASLYTSSYNSPLHF; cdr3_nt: TGCAGTGCTAGCCTTTACACGAGCTCCTATAATTCACCCCTCCACTTT
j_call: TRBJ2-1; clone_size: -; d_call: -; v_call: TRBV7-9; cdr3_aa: CASSSGLYPYNEQFF; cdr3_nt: TGTGCCAGCAGCTCGGGACTTTACCCCTACAATGAGCAGTTCTTC
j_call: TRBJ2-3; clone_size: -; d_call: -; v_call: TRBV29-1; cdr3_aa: CSVEDPGGGWSTDTQYF; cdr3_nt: TGCAGCGTTGAAGACCCAGGGGGGGGATGGAGCACAGATACGCAGTATTTT
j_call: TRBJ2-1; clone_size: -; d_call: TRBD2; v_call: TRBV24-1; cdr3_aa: CATSVRTSGGAYNEQFF; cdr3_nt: TGTGCCACCAGTGTCCGGACTAGCGGGGGGGCCTACAATGAGCAGTTCTTC
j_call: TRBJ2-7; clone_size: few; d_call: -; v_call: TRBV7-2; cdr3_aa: CASSLRHPSYEQYF; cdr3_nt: TGTGCCAGCAGCTTACGTCACCCCTCCTACGAGCAGTACTTC
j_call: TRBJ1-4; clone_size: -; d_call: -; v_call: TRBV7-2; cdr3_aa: CASSLDFRGLANEKLFF; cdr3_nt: TGTGCCAGCAGCTTAGATTTCCGGGGACTTGCTAATGAAAAACTGTTTTTT
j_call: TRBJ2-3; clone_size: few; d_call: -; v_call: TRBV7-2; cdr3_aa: CASSPTTGRDTQYF; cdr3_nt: TGTGCCAGCAGCCCTACGACAGGGAGGGATACGCAGTATTTT
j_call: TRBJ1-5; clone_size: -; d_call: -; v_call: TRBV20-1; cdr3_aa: CSAKRTSNQPQHF; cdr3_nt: TGCAGTGCGAAAAGGACCAGCAATCAGCCCCAGCATTTT
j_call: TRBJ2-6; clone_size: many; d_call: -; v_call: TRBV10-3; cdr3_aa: CAISESEGNGANVLTF; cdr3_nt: TGTGCCATCAGTGAGTCAGAGGGGAACGGGGCCAACGTCCTGACTTTC
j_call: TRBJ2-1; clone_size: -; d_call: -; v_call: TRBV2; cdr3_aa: CASLRQQRYNEQFF; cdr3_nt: TGTGCCAGTCTTCGACAGCAAAGGTACAATGAGCAGTTCTTC
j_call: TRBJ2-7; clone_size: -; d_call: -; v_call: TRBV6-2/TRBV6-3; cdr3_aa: CASSGQTISYEQYF; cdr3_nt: TGTGCCAGCAGCGGACAGACCATCTCCTACGAGCAGTACTTC
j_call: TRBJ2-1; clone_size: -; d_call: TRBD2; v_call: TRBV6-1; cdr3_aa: CASSEDGRAGGASYNEQFF; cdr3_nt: TGTGCCAGCAGTGAAGATGGGAGAGCGGGGGGCGCCTCCTACAATGAGCAGTTCTTC
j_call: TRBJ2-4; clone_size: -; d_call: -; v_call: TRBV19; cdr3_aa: CASSAPGLEGQYF; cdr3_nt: TGTGCCAGTAGTGCTCCGGGCCTAGAGGGGCAGTACTTC
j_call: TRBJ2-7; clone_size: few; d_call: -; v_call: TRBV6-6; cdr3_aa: CASCRGSTYEQYF; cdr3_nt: TGTGCCAGTTGCCGAGGCAGCACCTACGAGCAGTACTTC
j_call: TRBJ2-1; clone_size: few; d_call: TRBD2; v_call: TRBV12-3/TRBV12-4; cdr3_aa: CASRSRLATDEQFF; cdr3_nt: TGTGCCAGCAGGTCCCGACTAGCGACGGATGAGCAGTTCTTC
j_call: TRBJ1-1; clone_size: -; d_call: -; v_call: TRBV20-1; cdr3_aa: CSASRVYTEAFF; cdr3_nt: TGCAGTGCTAGTAGGGTGTACACTGAAGCTTTCTTT
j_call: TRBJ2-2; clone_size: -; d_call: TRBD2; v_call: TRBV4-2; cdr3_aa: CASSLRGGETGELFF; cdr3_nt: TGTGCCAGCAGCCTCCGTGGGGGGGAAACCGGGGAGCTGTTTTTT
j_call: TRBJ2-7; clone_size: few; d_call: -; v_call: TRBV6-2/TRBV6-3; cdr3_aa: CASSPFSYEQYF; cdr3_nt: TGTGCCAGCAGTCCCTTCTCCTACGAGCAGTACTTC
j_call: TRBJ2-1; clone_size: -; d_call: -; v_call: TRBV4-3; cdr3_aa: CASSQVRPGPYNEQFF; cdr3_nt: TGCGCCAGCAGCCAAGTCCGTCCTGGGCCCTACAATGAGCAGTTCTTC
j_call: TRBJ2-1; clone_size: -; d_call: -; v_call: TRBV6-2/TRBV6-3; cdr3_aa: CASSGAGDWYNEQFF; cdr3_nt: TGTGCCAGCAGTGGGGCAGGGGATTGGTACAATGAGCAGTTCTTC
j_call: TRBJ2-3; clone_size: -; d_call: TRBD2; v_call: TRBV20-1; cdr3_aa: CSASGASGSQPRDTQYF; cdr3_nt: TGCAGTGCCAGCGGGGCTAGCGGGTCACAACCGCGAGATACGCAGTATTTT
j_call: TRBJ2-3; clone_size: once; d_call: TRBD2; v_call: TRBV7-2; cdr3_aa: CASSLLPAGEVTDTQYF; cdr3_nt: TGTGCCAGCAGCTTATTGCCAGCGGGAGAAGTAACAGATACGCAGTATTTT
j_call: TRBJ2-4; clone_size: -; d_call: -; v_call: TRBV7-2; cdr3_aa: CASSLVFSVGDIRYF; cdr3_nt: TGTGCCAGCAGCTTAGTATTTTCCGTTGGAGACATTCGGTACTTC
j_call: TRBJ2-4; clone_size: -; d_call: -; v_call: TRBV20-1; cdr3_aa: CSVDAIKNIQYF; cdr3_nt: TGCAGTGTGGACGCAATCAAAAACATTCAGTACTTC
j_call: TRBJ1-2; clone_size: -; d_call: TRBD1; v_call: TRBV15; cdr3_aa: CATSRGQGSANLNNYGYTF; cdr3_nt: TGTGCCACCAGCAGAGGACAGGGCTCGGCGAACTTGAATAACTATGGCTACACCTTC
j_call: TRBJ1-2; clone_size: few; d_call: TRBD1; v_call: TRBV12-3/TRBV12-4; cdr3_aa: CASTPRDRRYGYTF; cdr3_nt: TGTGCCAGCACTCCCCGGGACAGGAGATATGGCTACACCTTC
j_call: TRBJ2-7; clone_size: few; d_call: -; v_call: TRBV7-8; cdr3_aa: CASSPSRVATYYEQYF; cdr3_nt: TGTGCCAGCAGCCCCTCTCGGGTAGCCACATACTACGAGCAGTACTTC
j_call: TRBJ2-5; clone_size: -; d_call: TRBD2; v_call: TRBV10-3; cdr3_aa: CAISESRGGALQETQYF; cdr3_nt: TGTGCCATCAGTGAGTCTCGCGGGGGGGCCCTTCAAGAGACCCAGTACTTC
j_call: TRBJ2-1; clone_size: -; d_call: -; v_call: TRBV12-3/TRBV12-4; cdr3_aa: CASTQRQAINEQFF; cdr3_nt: TGTGCCAGCACCCAGCGACAGGCCATCAATGAGCAGTTCTTC
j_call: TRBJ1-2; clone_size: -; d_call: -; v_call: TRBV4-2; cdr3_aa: CASSRDGSYGYTF; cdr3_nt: TGTGCCAGCAGCCGAGACGGATCCTATGGCTACACCTTC
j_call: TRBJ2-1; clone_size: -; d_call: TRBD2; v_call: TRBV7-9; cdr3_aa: CASSHRRTSLHNEQFF; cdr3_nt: TGTGCCAGCAGCCACCGTAGGACTAGTCTCCACAATGAGCAGTTCTTC
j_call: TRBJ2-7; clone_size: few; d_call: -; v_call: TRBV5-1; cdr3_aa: CASSGVGMGSNEQYF; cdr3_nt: TGCGCCAGCAGCGGGGTGGGGATGGGGTCCAACGAGCAGTACTTC
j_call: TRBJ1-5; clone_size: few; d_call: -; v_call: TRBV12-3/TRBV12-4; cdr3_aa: CASSSGRYNQPQHF; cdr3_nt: TGTGCCAGCAGTTCCGGCAGGTACAATCAGCCCCAGCATTTT
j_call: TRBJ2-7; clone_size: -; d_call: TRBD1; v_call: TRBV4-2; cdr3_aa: CASSQESWDRGVYEQYF; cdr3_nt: TGTGCCAGCAGCCAAGAAAGCTGGGACAGGGGCGTCTACGAGCAGTACTTC
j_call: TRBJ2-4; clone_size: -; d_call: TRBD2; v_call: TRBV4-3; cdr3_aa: CASSQEGGGIAKNIQYF; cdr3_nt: TGCGCCAGCAGCCAAGAGGGCGGGGGTATAGCCAAAAACATTCAGTACTTC
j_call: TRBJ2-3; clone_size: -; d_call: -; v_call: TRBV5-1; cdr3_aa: CASSMGNSPSTDTQYF; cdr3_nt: TGCGCCAGCAGCATGGGAAACAGCCCTAGCACAGATACGCAGTATTTT
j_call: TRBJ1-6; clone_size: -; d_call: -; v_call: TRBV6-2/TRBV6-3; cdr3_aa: CASSYKSADSPLHF; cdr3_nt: TGTGCCAGCAGTTATAAGTCCGCCGATTCACCCCTCCACTTT
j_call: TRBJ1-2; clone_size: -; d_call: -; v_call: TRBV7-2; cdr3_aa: CASSLDTGQGNYGYTF; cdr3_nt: TGTGCCAGCAGCTTAGACACTGGTCAGGGGAACTATGGCTACACCTTC
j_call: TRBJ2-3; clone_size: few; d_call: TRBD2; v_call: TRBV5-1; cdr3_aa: CASSFFGGSKTDTQYF; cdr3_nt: TGCGCCAGCAGCTTTTTCGGCGGGAGTAAAACAGATACGCAGTATTTT
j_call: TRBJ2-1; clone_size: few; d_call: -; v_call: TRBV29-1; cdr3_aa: CSAGVGVNEQFF; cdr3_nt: TGCAGCGCGGGGGTGGGTGTTAATGAGCAGTTCTTC
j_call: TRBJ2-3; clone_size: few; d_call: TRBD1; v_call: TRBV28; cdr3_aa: CASSLRTGGSDTQYF; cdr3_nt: TGTGCCAGCAGTTTAAGGACAGGGGGATCAGATACGCAGTATTTT
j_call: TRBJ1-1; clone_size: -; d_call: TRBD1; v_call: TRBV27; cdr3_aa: CASSSTGGYTEAFF; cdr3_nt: TGTGCCAGCAGTTCAACAGGGGGTTACACTGAAGCTTTCTTT
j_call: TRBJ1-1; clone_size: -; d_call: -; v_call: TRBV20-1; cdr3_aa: CSAQQGNTEAFF; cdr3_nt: TGCAGTGCGCAACAGGGGAACACTGAAGCTTTCTTT
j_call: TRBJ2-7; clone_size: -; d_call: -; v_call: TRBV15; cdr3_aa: CATSREGCEQYF; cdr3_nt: TGTGCCACCAGCAGAGAGGGTTGCGAGCAGTACTTC
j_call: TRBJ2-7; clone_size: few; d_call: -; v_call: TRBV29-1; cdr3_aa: CSVLTGGTGEQYF; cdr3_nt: TGCAGCGTTCTGACAGGAGGGACGGGAGAGCAGTACTTC
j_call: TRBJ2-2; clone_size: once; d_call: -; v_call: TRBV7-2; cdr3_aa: CASSSGQKTGELFF; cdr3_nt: TGTGCCAGCAGCTCCGGACAGAAGACCGGGGAGCTGTTTTTT
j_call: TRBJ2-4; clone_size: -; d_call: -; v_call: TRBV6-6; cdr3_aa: CASSYSRWDAGGNIQYF; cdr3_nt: TGTGCCAGCAGTTACTCGAGATGGGACGCCGGTGGGAACATTCAGTACTTC
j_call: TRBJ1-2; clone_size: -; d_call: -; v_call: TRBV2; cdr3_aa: CASSEALQGYTF; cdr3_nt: TGTGCCAGCAGTGAAGCGCTTCAGGGCTACACCTTC
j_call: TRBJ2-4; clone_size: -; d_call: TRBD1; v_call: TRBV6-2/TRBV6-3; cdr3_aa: CASSFHRQGIAKNIQYF; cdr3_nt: TGTGCCAGCAGTTTCCATCGACAGGGAATAGCCAAAAACATTCAGTACTTC
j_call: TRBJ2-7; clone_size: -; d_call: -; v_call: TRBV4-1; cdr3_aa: CASSQEEGRLTRSYEQYF; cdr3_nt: TGCGCCAGCAGCCAAGAGGAGGGGAGATTAACTCGCTCCTACGAGCAGTACTTC
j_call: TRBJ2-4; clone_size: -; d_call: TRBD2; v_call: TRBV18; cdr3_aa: CASSPPAGPAGEQYF; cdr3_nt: TGTGCCAGCTCACCACCGGCGGGACCAGCGGGGGAGCAGTACTTC
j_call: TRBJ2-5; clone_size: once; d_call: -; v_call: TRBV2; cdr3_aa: CASSDLPISGVETQYF; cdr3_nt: TGTGCCAGCAGTGATCTTCCCATTAGTGGCGTGGAGACCCAGTACTTC